This TCR beta chain came from a study of T cells after yellow fever vaccination. Study-level findings and limits: In post-booster samples, most primary-vaccination clones reappeared (approximately 95% CD4, roughly 89% CD8).

Germline V lookup: CDR1 DFQATT, CDR2 SNEGSKA (reference sequence). Trimming removed 6 bases at V and 10 bases at J, with 13 bases between. This CDR3 has 12 amino acids. This clonotype was observed a handful of times. Its matching antigen is unknown. Production of TCR cDNA was by 5'RACE template switching, which also added a universal primer site and UMIs. TCRdb independently ran MiXCR on the 5' RACE reads; one entry per CDR3 protein. The sample carries 230,000 or so distinct CDR3 sequences, 5.5% to 8.5% recorded once. This chain links TRBV20-1 with TRBJ2-6; the D gene is possibly TRBD1 (6 bases). The sequence came from a man aged 30-40 years who received the YFV17D yellow fever vaccine. Sequenced material: CD4+ T cells sorted from PBMCs, taken on the day of the yellow fever booster vaccination. In DNA form, the CDR3 reads TGCAGTGCCCGGGACACCCAAAACGTCCTGACTTTC. This sequence encodes CSARDTQNVLTF.